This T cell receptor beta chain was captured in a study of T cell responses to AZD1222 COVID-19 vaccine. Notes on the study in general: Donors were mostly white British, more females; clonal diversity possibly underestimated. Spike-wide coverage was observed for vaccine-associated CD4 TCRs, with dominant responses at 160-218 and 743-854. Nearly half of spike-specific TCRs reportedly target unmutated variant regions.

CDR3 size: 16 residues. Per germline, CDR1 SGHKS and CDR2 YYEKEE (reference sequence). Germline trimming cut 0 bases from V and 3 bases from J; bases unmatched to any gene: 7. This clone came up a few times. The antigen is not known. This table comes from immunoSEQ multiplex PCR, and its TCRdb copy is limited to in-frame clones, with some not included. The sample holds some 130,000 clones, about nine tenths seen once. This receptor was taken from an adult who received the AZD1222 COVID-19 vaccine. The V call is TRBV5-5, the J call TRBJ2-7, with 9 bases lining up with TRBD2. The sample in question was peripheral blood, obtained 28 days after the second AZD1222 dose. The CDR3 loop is CASSLDLLAGSYEQYF. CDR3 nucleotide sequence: TGTGCCAGCAGCTTGGATTTGCTAGCGGGAAGCTACGAGCAGTACTTC.